This TCR beta chain was identified in a study of cytomegalovirus exposure and HLA in healthy donors. General study results and limits: There were 160 or so TCR beta chains listed as cytomegalovirus-associated. Prior analysis indicated that the majority of TCR beta V segments exhibited productivity approximately 87% or approximately 30% of the time.

The germline V gene encodes CDR1 SGHDT and CDR2 YYEEEE. Trimming shortened V by 2 bases and J by 4 bases, and 13 bases separated the two germline ends. This CDR3 is 15 amino acids long. The primer mix had 60 Vbeta and 13 Jbeta primers. Clones were sequenced by immunoSEQ multiplex PCR, and TCRdb holds only the in-frame ones, with some missing. The repertoire holds 200,000 to 250,000 clones, 55% to 75% seen once, with around 2.6% in the top ten. As for this clone: Its specificity is not known.

The sample comprised PBMCs. The origin of this receptor is a man in his forties in good health and CMV-seropositive. V usage is TRBV5-6 and J usage is TRBJ2-1; D is possibly TRBD1 (6 bases). DNA of the CDR3: TGTGCCAGCAGCTTAAACAGGGATCGGTACAATGAGCAGTTCTTC. This translates into CASSLNRDRYNEQFF.